The rows below give T cell receptor beta chains drawn from one sample of a study of OX40 agonist ivuxolimab in advanced cancers. Here immunoSEQ multiplex PCR was the method, and the copy in TCRdb shows in-frame clones only, minus some. The data hold about 19,000 clones, with approximately 80% observed a single time. The source was CD4+ or CD8+ T cells sorted from blood, collected in a trial of the OX40 agonist ivuxolimab. The receptors were sampled from an adult with an advanced solid tumor such as melanoma, head and neck, liver or kidney cancer. Both conserved end residues are part of each CDR3. The order of the fields is D gene, J gene, V gene, clone size, CDR3 protein, CDR3 DNA. D genes are given only for firm matches. Rows may omit the clone size; those that give it use once, few, many or a size class.

d_gene: -; j_gene: TRBJ2-7; v_gene: TRBV27; abundance: -; CDR3aa: CASSRDGELEQYF; CDR3nt: TGTGCCAGCAGTCGGGACGGGGAGTTGGAGCAGTACTTC
d_gene: -; j_gene: TRBJ1-1; v_gene: TRBV7-9; abundance: -; CDR3aa: CASSLAQGRSTEAFF; CDR3nt: TGTGCCAGCAGCTTAGCCCAGGGGAGAAGTACTGAAGCTTTCTTT
d_gene: TRBD2; j_gene: TRBJ2-1; v_gene: TRBV9; abundance: medium-sized; CDR3aa: CASSEEGLAGEQFF; CDR3nt: TGTGCCAGCAGCGAAGAGGGACTAGCGGGTGAGCAGTTCTTC
d_gene: -; j_gene: TRBJ2-3; v_gene: TRBV28; abundance: -; CDR3aa: CASSFANPSTDTQYF; CDR3nt: TGTGCCAGCAGTTTCGCGAACCCTAGCACAGATACGCAGTATTTT
d_gene: -; j_gene: TRBJ1-2; v_gene: TRBV21-1; abundance: few; CDR3aa: CASIRYGYTF; CDR3nt: TGTGCCAGCATTCGGTATGGCTACACCTTC
d_gene: TRBD1; j_gene: TRBJ1-4; v_gene: TRBV14; abundance: few; CDR3aa: CASSLYRGRNEKLFF; CDR3nt: TGTGCCAGCAGCCTGTACAGGGGGCGGAATGAAAAACTGTTTTTT
d_gene: -; j_gene: TRBJ2-7; v_gene: TRBV6-5; abundance: -; CDR3aa: CASSYGGSEQYF; CDR3nt: TGTGCCAGCAGTTACGGGGGATCCGAGCAGTACTTC
d_gene: TRBD2; j_gene: TRBJ2-2; v_gene: TRBV7-9; abundance: -; CDR3aa: CASSATSGGNTGELFF; CDR3nt: TGTGCCAGCAGCGCAACTAGCGGGGGGAACACCGGGGAGCTGTTTTTT
d_gene: -; j_gene: TRBJ1-1; v_gene: TRBV19; abundance: -; CDR3aa: CASSIGQDYTEAFF; CDR3nt: TGTGCCAGTAGTATAGGACAGGATTACACTGAAGCTTTCTTT
d_gene: TRBD2; j_gene: TRBJ2-3; v_gene: TRBV5-1; abundance: few; CDR3aa: CASRLAGIDTQYF; CDR3nt: TGCGCCAGCAGATTAGCGGGGATAGATACGCAGTATTTT
d_gene: -; j_gene: TRBJ2-1; v_gene: TRBV6-6; abundance: -; CDR3aa: CASSYVGVRPNNEQFF; CDR3nt: TGTGCCAGCAGTTACGTGGGGGTGAGACCAAACAATGAGCAGTTCTTC
d_gene: TRBD2; j_gene: TRBJ2-3; v_gene: TRBV9; abundance: -; CDR3aa: CASSVAGLAGGLDTDTQYF; CDR3nt: TGTGCCAGCAGCGTAGCCGGACTAGCGGGGGGGCTGGACACAGATACGCAGTATTTT
d_gene: -; j_gene: TRBJ1-5; v_gene: TRBV19; abundance: -; CDR3aa: CASSIGSYQPQHF; CDR3nt: TGTGCCAGTAGTATCGGTAGCTATCAGCCCCAGCATTTT
d_gene: -; j_gene: TRBJ1-1; v_gene: TRBV13; abundance: -; CDR3aa: CASRAGQGRFDEAFF; CDR3nt: TGTGCCAGCAGGGCTGGGCAGGGGCGTTTTGATGAAGCTTTCTTT
d_gene: -; j_gene: TRBJ2-7; v_gene: TRBV28; abundance: once; CDR3aa: CASSPRRLAGEDEQYF; CDR3nt: TGTGCCAGCAGTCCCAGACGACTGGCGGGTGAAGACGAGCAGTACTTC
d_gene: -; j_gene: TRBJ2-1; v_gene: TRBV14; abundance: -; CDR3aa: CASSQEQPWDEQFF; CDR3nt: TGTGCCAGCAGCCAAGAACAGCCCTGGGATGAGCAGTTCTTC
d_gene: TRBD2; j_gene: TRBJ2-3; v_gene: TRBV6-5; abundance: -; CDR3aa: CASSFSGGTDTQYF; CDR3nt: TGTGCCAGCAGTTTTAGCGGGGGCACAGATACGCAGTATTTT
d_gene: -; j_gene: TRBJ1-2; v_gene: TRBV6-1; abundance: -; CDR3aa: CASSEWNPGTIVGDYGYTF; CDR3nt: TGTGCCAGCAGTGAATGGAATCCGGGCACGATTGTGGGGGACTATGGCTACACCTTC
d_gene: TRBD2; j_gene: TRBJ2-1; v_gene: TRBV27; abundance: once; CDR3aa: CASSLISGGSYNEQFF; CDR3nt: TGTGCCAGCAGTTTGATTAGCGGGGGGTCCTACAATGAGCAGTTCTTC
d_gene: TRBD1; j_gene: TRBJ2-7; v_gene: TRBV27; abundance: -; CDR3aa: CASSRDREYEQYF; CDR3nt: TGTGCCAGCAGCCGGGACAGGGAATACGAGCAGTACTTC
d_gene: TRBD2; j_gene: TRBJ2-7; v_gene: TRBV4-2; abundance: -; CDR3aa: CASSQVAGGEQYF; CDR3nt: TGTGCCAGCAGCCAAGTGGCGGGGGGAGAGCAGTACTTC
d_gene: -; j_gene: TRBJ2-2; v_gene: TRBV7-9; abundance: -; CDR3aa: CASRFVTAGELFF; CDR3nt: TGTGCCAGCAGATTCGTTACGGCCGGGGAGCTGTTTTTT
d_gene: TRBD2; j_gene: TRBJ2-3; v_gene: TRBV27; abundance: -; CDR3aa: CASSLEGLLTDTQYF; CDR3nt: TGTGCCAGCAGTTTAGAGGGACTACTCACAGATACGCAGTATTTT
d_gene: -; j_gene: TRBJ2-7; v_gene: TRBV5-4; abundance: once; CDR3aa: CASSYSSNDEQYF; CDR3nt: TGTGCCAGCAGTTATAGCAGTAACGACGAGCAGTACTTC
d_gene: TRBD1; j_gene: TRBJ2-7; v_gene: TRBV10-2; abundance: -; CDR3aa: CASTRTGRDYEQYF; CDR3nt: TGCGCCAGCACCCGGACAGGGAGAGACTACGAGCAGTACTTC
d_gene: -; j_gene: TRBJ1-5; v_gene: TRBV27; abundance: -; CDR3aa: CASSLDRHNQPQHF; CDR3nt: TGTGCCAGCAGTTTAGACAGACACAATCAGCCCCAGCATTTT
d_gene: -; j_gene: TRBJ2-7; v_gene: TRBV7-9; abundance: -; CDR3aa: CASSLANREQYF; CDR3nt: TGTGCCAGCAGCTTAGCAAACAGGGAGCAGTACTTC
d_gene: -; j_gene: TRBJ2-1; v_gene: TRBV29-1; abundance: -; CDR3aa: CSLGGRSSYNEQFF; CDR3nt: TGCAGCCTAGGGGGGCGAAGCTCCTACAATGAGCAGTTCTTC
d_gene: -; j_gene: TRBJ1-2; v_gene: TRBV28; abundance: -; CDR3aa: CASSLNREPFGYTF; CDR3nt: TGTGCCAGCAGTTTAAACAGGGAGCCTTTCGGCTACACCTTC
d_gene: -; j_gene: TRBJ2-2; v_gene: TRBV7-9; abundance: -; CDR3aa: CASSDTNTGELFF; CDR3nt: TGTGCCAGCAGCGACACGAACACCGGGGAGCTGTTTTTT
d_gene: -; j_gene: TRBJ1-1; v_gene: TRBV5-1; abundance: -; CDR3aa: CASRAPGVEAFF; CDR3nt: TGCGCCAGCAGGGCCCCGGGGGTTGAAGCTTTCTTT
d_gene: -; j_gene: TRBJ1-2; v_gene: TRBV6-1; abundance: -; CDR3aa: CASSEEMTSIWTGYTF; CDR3nt: TGTGCCAGCAGTGAAGAAATGACATCAATATGGACTGGCTACACCTTC
d_gene: -; j_gene: TRBJ1-1; v_gene: TRBV13; abundance: few; CDR3aa: CASSLVSANTEAFF; CDR3nt: TGTGCCAGCAGCTTAGTGTCAGCGAACACTGAAGCTTTCTTT
d_gene: -; j_gene: TRBJ1-1; v_gene: TRBV7-3; abundance: few; CDR3aa: CASSLMAGMNTEAFF; CDR3nt: TGTGCCAGCAGCTTAATGGCAGGGATGAACACTGAAGCTTTCTTT
d_gene: -; j_gene: TRBJ2-7; v_gene: TRBV27; abundance: -; CDR3aa: CASSLSSGFRYEQYF; CDR3nt: TGTGCCAGCAGTTTATCGTCAGGGTTTCGGTACGAGCAGTACTTC
d_gene: -; j_gene: TRBJ2-7; v_gene: TRBV4-2; abundance: many; CDR3aa: CASSQAGEQYF; CDR3nt: TGTGCCAGCAGCCAAGCCGGGGAGCAGTACTTC
d_gene: -; j_gene: TRBJ2-7; v_gene: TRBV7-3; abundance: -; CDR3aa: CASSLLGVDSEQYF; CDR3nt: TGTGCCAGCAGCTTATTGGGGGTGGATTCCGAGCAGTACTTC
d_gene: TRBD1; j_gene: TRBJ2-7; v_gene: TRBV16; abundance: -; CDR3aa: CASSHPTGGSYEQYF; CDR3nt: TGTGCCAGCAGCCACCCGACAGGGGGCTCCTACGAGCAGTACTTC
d_gene: -; j_gene: TRBJ1-1; v_gene: TRBV7-8; abundance: -; CDR3aa: CASSQTTSGGHTEAFF; CDR3nt: TGTGCCAGCAGTCAAACCACATCGGGGGGACACACTGAAGCTTTCTTT
d_gene: -; j_gene: TRBJ2-2; v_gene: TRBV28; abundance: -; CDR3aa: CTAGTLNTGELFF; CDR3nt: TGTACCGCGGGCACCTTGAACACCGGGGAGCTGTTTTTT
d_gene: -; j_gene: TRBJ2-1; v_gene: TRBV9; abundance: -; CDR3aa: CASRGRYNEQFF; CDR3nt: TGTGCCAGCAGGGGACGGTACAATGAGCAGTTCTTC
d_gene: TRBD2; j_gene: TRBJ2-7; v_gene: TRBV5-1; abundance: medium-sized; CDR3aa: CASRELAGGDEQYF; CDR3nt: TGCGCCAGCAGAGAGCTAGCGGGAGGGGACGAGCAGTACTTC
d_gene: TRBD1; j_gene: TRBJ1-1; v_gene: TRBV2; abundance: -; CDR3aa: CASWDRGFTEAFF; CDR3nt: TGTGCCAGCTGGGACAGGGGATTCACTGAAGCTTTCTTT
d_gene: -; j_gene: TRBJ2-3; v_gene: TRBV2; abundance: -; CDR3aa: CASDRSTSTDTQYF; CDR3nt: TGTGCCAGTGACAGGTCTACTAGCACAGATACGCAGTATTTT
d_gene: -; j_gene: TRBJ1-4; v_gene: TRBV4-2; abundance: -; CDR3aa: CASSQDGGEKLFF; CDR3nt: TGTGCCAGCAGCCAAGATGGAGGAGAAAAACTGTTTTTT
d_gene: -; j_gene: TRBJ2-1; v_gene: TRBV28; abundance: -; CDR3aa: CASSAGLFNEQFF; CDR3nt: TGTGCCAGCAGCGCGGGACTCTTCAATGAGCAGTTCTTC
d_gene: -; j_gene: TRBJ1-1; v_gene: TRBV6-5; abundance: once; CDR3aa: CASSFLGGNTEAFF; CDR3nt: TGTGCCAGCAGTTTCCTGGGGGGGAACACTGAAGCTTTCTTT
d_gene: TRBD1; j_gene: TRBJ2-7; v_gene: TRBV15; abundance: once; CDR3aa: CATSRVGTGGPHEQYF; CDR3nt: TGTGCCACCAGCAGAGTAGGGACAGGGGGCCCTCACGAGCAGTACTTC
d_gene: TRBD2; j_gene: TRBJ2-1; v_gene: TRBV6-4; abundance: -; CDR3aa: CASPQPGLAGPLGEQFF; CDR3nt: TGTGCCAGCCCTCAACCGGGACTAGCGGGCCCTCTAGGTGAGCAGTTCTTC
d_gene: -; j_gene: TRBJ1-1; v_gene: TRBV5-1; abundance: -; CDR3aa: CASSLHTRGGDSNTEAFF; CDR3nt: TGCGCCAGCAGCTTACATACGCGAGGGGGTGACAGCAACACTGAAGCTTTCTTT
d_gene: -; j_gene: TRBJ2-3; v_gene: TRBV13; abundance: -; CDR3aa: CASSGGTGSVTDTQYF; CDR3nt: TGTGCCAGCAGTGGCGGAACAGGGAGTGTCACAGATACGCAGTATTTT
d_gene: TRBD2; j_gene: TRBJ2-1; v_gene: TRBV19; abundance: few; CDR3aa: CASKGSGYYNEQFF; CDR3nt: TGTGCCAGTAAGGGTAGCGGGTACTACAATGAGCAGTTCTTC